This is a list of T cell receptor beta chains from one sample in a study of T cell repertoires in cytomegalovirus infection. Using its own MiXCR run on the reads, TCRdb lists one record per CDR3 protein. This table holds 600,000 to 800,000 distinct CDR3 sequences, about 24% found once. Sequenced input: CD8+ T cells from PBMCs. The source of these receptors is a human donor in good health (CMV status not recorded). Some clones in this sample may be carry-over from other donors' samples. Both conserved end residues are part of each CDR3. The D gene is left open where the match is weak. A row's size may be missing; if present it is once, few, many or a size class.

>many|.|TRBV7-9|TRBJ2-3
CASSLAGAADTQYF
TGTGCCAGCAGCTTAGCGGGGGCGGCAGATACGCAGTATTTT
>many|.|TRBV12-3/TRBV12-4|TRBJ2-1
CASSWDTLDWHEQFF
TGTGCCAGCAGTTGGGACACATTAGACTGGCATGAGCAGTTCTTC
>.|.|TRBV10-3|TRBJ2-5
CAISELKDVQETQYF
TGTGCCATCAGTGAGCTTAAGGATGTCCAAGAGACCCAGTACTTC
>.|TRBD1|TRBV6-2/TRBV6-3|TRBJ2-6
CASNGDRDTGANVLTF
TGTGCCAGCAACGGGGACAGGGATACCGGGGCCAACGTCCTGACTTTC
>.|.|TRBV20-1|TRBJ1-5
CSARDFEGSNQPQHF
TGCAGTGCTAGAGATTTCGAGGGGAGCAATCAGCCCCAGCATTTT
>.|.|TRBV20-1|TRBJ2-7
CSARDYASRSNYEQYF
TGCAGTGCTAGAGATTATGCGAGCAGATCGAACTACGAGCAGTACTTC
>.|.|TRBV29-1|TRBJ2-2
CSGRTTNTGELFF
TGCAGCGGAAGGACAACGAACACCGGGGAGCTGTTTTTT
>many|TRBD2|TRBV7-6|TRBJ2-1
CASSLAGGPSDEQFF
TGTGCCAGCAGCCTAGCGGGGGGGCCGAGCGATGAGCAGTTCTTC
>few|.|TRBV29-1|TRBJ1-2
CSVMDSSNYGYTF
TGCAGCGTTATGGACAGTTCTAACTATGGCTACACCTTC
>many|.|TRBV7-2|TRBJ2-5
CASSLVGLGEETQYF
TGTGCCAGCAGCTTAGTTGGGCTGGGAGAAGAGACCCAGTACTTC
>.|TRBD1|TRBV14|TRBJ1-2
CASSQGGTDYGYTF
TGTGCCAGCAGCCAAGGCGGGACAGACTATGGCTACACCTTC
>few|TRBD2|TRBV29-1|TRBJ2-2
CSVENLAGGPTGELFF
TGCAGCGTTGAGAATTTGGCGGGGGGGCCCACCGGGGAGCTGTTTTTT
>.|TRBD1|TRBV10-1|TRBJ1-1
CASSEYGTDEAFF
TGCGCCAGCAGTGAGTACGGGACAGACGAAGCTTTCTTT
>many|TRBD1|TRBV28|TRBJ2-1
CASSLGTGGYNEQFF
TGTGCCAGCAGCTTAGGTACAGGGGGCTACAATGAGCAGTTCTTC
>few|TRBD1|TRBV7-9|TRBJ2-2
CASSSGTGFRELFF
TGTGCCAGCAGCTCCGGGACAGGGTTCCGGGAGCTGTTTTTT
>.|TRBD2|TRBV20-1|TRBJ2-1
CSLSGGDYNEQFF
TGCAGTCTAAGCGGGGGGGACTACAATGAGCAGTTCTTC
>many|TRBD1|TRBV7-9|TRBJ1-5
CASSPGTGLNQPQHF
TGTGCCAGCAGCCCCGGGACAGGTCTAAATCAGCCCCAGCATTTT
>.|.|TRBV5-1|TRBJ1-2
CASSLARDYGYTF
TGCGCCAGCAGCTTGGCCCGGGACTATGGCTACACCTTC
>few|.|TRBV29-1|TRBJ2-3
CSVAGTSTDTQYF
TGCAGCGTTGCCGGGACTAGCACAGATACGCAGTATTTT
>few|TRBD1|TRBV4-1|TRBJ1-5
CASSQEQGFFQPQHF
TGCGCCAGCAGCCAAGAACAGGGGTTTTTTCAGCCCCAGCATTTT
>.|.|TRBV28|TRBJ2-3
CASSLSFLGTDTQYF
TGTGCCAGCAGTTTATCCTTCCTCGGCACAGATACGCAGTATTTT
>many|TRBD1|TRBV7-6|TRBJ2-5
CASSLGGTGQETQYF
TGTGCCAGCAGCTTAGGGGGGACAGGGCAAGAGACCCAGTACTTC
>few|.|TRBV6-6|TRBJ2-4
CASSLTPVQAKNIQYF
TGTGCCAGCAGTTTGACACCAGTACAAGCCAAAAACATTCAGTACTTC
>many|.|TRBV7-2|TRBJ2-2
CASSLSSFGELFF
TGTGCCAGCAGCTTATCATCCTTTGGGGAGCTGTTTTTT
>.|TRBD1|TRBV28|TRBJ2-2
CASSSRQGAITGELFF
TGTGCCAGCAGTTCTAGACAGGGGGCTATAACCGGGGAGCTGTTTTTT
>.|TRBD1|TRBV6-6|TRBJ2-7
CASSYSRSGDREYEQYF
TGTGCCAGCAGTTACTCGAGAAGTGGGGACAGGGAATACGAGCAGTACTTC
>few|TRBD1|TRBV7-9|TRBJ1-4
CATSRDRTFQGGEKLFF
TGTGCTACGAGTAGGGACAGGACTTTCCAAGGGGGTGAAAAACTGTTTTTT
>.|.|TRBV29-1|TRBJ1-2
CSVDDRFNYGYTF
TGCAGCGTTGATGACAGATTTAACTATGGCTACACCTTC
>.|TRBD1|TRBV28|TRBJ1-5
CASSPPFNRGGNQSAPHF
TGTGCCAGCAGCCCACCTTTCAACAGGGGTGGGAATCAATCAGCCCCGCATTTT
>.|.|TRBV6-2/TRBV6-3|TRBJ2-5
CASSYAVTAWGETQYF
TGTGCCAGCAGTTACGCTGTGACAGCCTGGGGAGAGACCCAGTACTTC
>many|.|TRBV7-2|TRBJ2-7
CASSLAGENYEQYF
TGTGCCAGCAGCTTAGCAGGAGAAAACTACGAGCAGTACTTC
>few|TRBD2|TRBV7-8|TRBJ2-1
CASSLVTSGLGEQFF
TGTGCCAGCAGCTTAGTAACTAGCGGTCTGGGTGAGCAGTTCTTC
>.|TRBD1|TRBV9|TRBJ2-5
CASSAPGQEETQYF
TGTGCCAGCAGCGCACCTGGACAGGAAGAGACCCAGTACTTC
>many|TRBD1|TRBV7-8|TRBJ2-5
CASSIAGTGLETQYF
TGTGCCAGCAGCATCGCCGGGACAGGGCTTGAGACCCAGTACTTC
>few|TRBD1|TRBV20-1|TRBJ2-7
CSATGTGGYEQYF
TGCAGTGCGACCGGGACAGGCGGCTACGAGCAGTACTTC
>.|.|TRBV28|TRBJ2-3
CASSPNKGWTDTQYF
TGTGCCAGCAGTCCGAACAAGGGGTGGACAGATACGCAGTATTTT
>.|.|TRBV29-1|TRBJ2-6
CSVSQQEPSGANVLTF
TGCAGCGTTTCCCAGCAGGAACCTTCTGGGGCCAACGTCCTGACTTTC
>.|.|TRBV28|TRBJ1-1
CASSPKDEAFF
TGTGCCAGCAGTCCCAAAGATGAAGCTTTCTTT
>many|.|TRBV7-2|TRBJ2-1
CASPQGRGLSEIEQFF
TGTGCCAGCCCACAGGGGCGGGGGCTCTCGGAAATAGAGCAGTTCTTC
>few|.|TRBV15|TRBJ1-5
CATSRARQGHQPQHF
TGTGCCACCAGCAGAGCTCGGCAGGGTCATCAGCCCCAGCATTTT
>few|.|TRBV29-1|TRBJ1-2
CSVSRGSPYGYTF
TGCAGCGTTTCCAGGGGCTCCCCCTATGGCTACACCTTC
>few|TRBD1|TRBV28|TRBJ1-1
CASSRFGQGPNTEAFF
TGTGCCAGCAGTCGGTTCGGACAGGGGCCGAACACTGAAGCTTTCTTT
>few|TRBD2|TRBV7-3|TRBJ2-1
CASSRREGTYNEQFF
TGTGCCAGCAGCCGACGGGAGGGAACCTACAATGAGCAGTTCTTC
>few|.|TRBV20-1|TRBJ2-7
CSASGQIIYEQYF
TGCAGTGCTAGCGGACAGATCATCTACGAGCAGTACTTC
>few|TRBD1|TRBV18|TRBJ1-1
CASSLYPGQGAGGTEAFF
TGTGCCAGCTCACTGTATCCGGGACAGGGGGCAGGAGGAACTGAAGCTTTCTTT
>.|.|TRBV28|TRBJ2-5
CASSHREGETQYF
TGTGCCAGCAGCCACCGGGAAGGAGAGACCCAGTACTTC
>.|.|TRBV15|TRBJ2-1
CATSSTGSNEQFF
TGTGCCACCAGCAGCACTGGGTCCAATGAGCAGTTCTTC
>few|.|TRBV6-2/TRBV6-3|TRBJ2-3
CASSSALETTDTQYF
TGTGCCAGCAGTTCCGCACTAGAAACCACAGATACGCAGTATTTT
>.|.|TRBV6-6|TRBJ2-1
CASTSGERGNEQFF
TGTGCCAGCACCTCAGGGGAACGTGGGAATGAGCAGTTCTTC
>many|.|TRBV28|TRBJ1-1
CASRLISGAANTEAFF
TGTGCCAGCAGACTTATTTCAGGAGCTGCGAACACTGAAGCTTTCTTT
>few|.|TRBV28|TRBJ1-5
CASSLIIGRDQPQHF
TGTGCCAGCAGTTTGATTATCGGTCGGGATCAGCCCCAGCATTTT
>.|TRBD2|TRBV6-5|TRBJ2-2
CASSYLGLAPGELFF
TGTGCCAGCAGTTACTTGGGACTAGCGCCCGGGGAGCTGTTTTTT
>few|TRBD1|TRBV20-1|TRBJ1-2
CSARLDREYTF
TGCAGTGCTAGACTTGACAGGGAGTACACCTTC
>.|TRBD2|TRBV27|TRBJ2-1
CASSVWTSGGNEQFF
TGTGCCAGCAGTGTCTGGACTAGCGGGGGAAATGAGCAGTTCTTC